This T cell receptor (beta chain) was profiled in a study of breast tumors, draining lymph nodes, adjacent tissues. A word on this clonotype: What it binds is not known.

General study points: Tumors had less TCR diversity than lymph nodes, more than nontumor tissue. The lymph node origin of tumor T cells was framed as consistent with a hypothesis, not demonstrated.

TCRdb analysed the multiplex PCR reads with MiXCR anew, one entry per CDR3 protein. The sample includes 60,000 to 75,000 distinct CDR3 sequences, around 52% seen only once; the top ten take 15% to 20%. The CDR3 is made up of 13 amino acids. Germline CDR1 is SQVTM and CDR2 is ANQGSEA. This TCR was sampled from a female donor with breast cancer. Some clones in this sample may be carry-over from other donors' samples. The rearrangement links TRBV29-1 to TRBJ2-2, with 12 bases aligning to TRBD2. What was sequenced was breast tumor tissue. The DNA of the CDR3 is TGCAGAATACTAGCGGGAGGTACCGGGGAGCTGTTTTTT. Protein sequence: CRILAGGTGELFF.